This TCR beta chain was obtained from a study of technical replicates of blood from several donors (dated by TCRdb to 2017 to 2019). Library prep was done by the immunoSEQ multiplex PCR assay. TCRdb took over this immuneACCESS table, retaining in-frame rearrangements with V and J assigned. Such tables are incomplete; in checked studies, under half of the missing clones stem from an unresolved V gene, and the remainder is unexplained. In all, the sample holds about 58,000 clones, and 91% of those were seen once. About 3.7% of the sample belongs to the ten largest clones. Including the terminal cysteine and phenylalanine, the CDR3 comprises 15 residues. Kept here is only the CDR3 DNA, which spans 45 bases and is read in frame from base 1. The junction shows trimming of 0 bases on V and 3 bases on J, plus 8 bases between the germline ends. CDR1 and CDR2 were assigned from the germline V gene as MRHNA and SNTAGT.

Points on this clone: Its antigen remains unidentified. No much larger clonotype is one base removed from it; base qualities were not supplied.

The receptor chain draws on TRBV6-4 and TRBJ2-2; no confident D gene assignment can be made. Specimen: PBMCs. The source is a human donor in good health. Some clones in this sample may be carry-over from other donors' samples. CDR3 reads: CASSDSRSDTGELFF. In nucleotide form, the sequence is TGTGCCAGCAGTGACTCGAGGTCAGACACCGGGGAGCTGTTTTTT.